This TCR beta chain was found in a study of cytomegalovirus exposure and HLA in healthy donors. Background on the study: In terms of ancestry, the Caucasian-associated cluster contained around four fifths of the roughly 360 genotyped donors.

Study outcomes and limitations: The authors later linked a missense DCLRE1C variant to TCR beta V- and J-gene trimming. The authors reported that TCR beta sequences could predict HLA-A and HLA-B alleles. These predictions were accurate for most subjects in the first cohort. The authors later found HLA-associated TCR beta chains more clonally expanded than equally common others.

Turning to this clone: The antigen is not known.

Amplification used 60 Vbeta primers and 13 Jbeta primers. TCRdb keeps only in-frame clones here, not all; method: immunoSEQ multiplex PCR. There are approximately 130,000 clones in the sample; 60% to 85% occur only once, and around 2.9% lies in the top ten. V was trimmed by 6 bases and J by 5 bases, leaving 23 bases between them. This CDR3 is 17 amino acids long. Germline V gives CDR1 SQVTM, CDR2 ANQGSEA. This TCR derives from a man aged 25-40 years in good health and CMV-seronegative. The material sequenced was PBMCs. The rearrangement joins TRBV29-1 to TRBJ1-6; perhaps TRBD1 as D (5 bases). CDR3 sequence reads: CSVGGGRIFPNNSPLHF. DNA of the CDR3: TGCAGCGTCGGGGGGGGGAGGATATTTCCAAATAATTCACCCCTCCACTTT.